This paragraph covers one TCR beta chain sequence. Profiled with immunoSEQ multiplex PCR; TCRdb holds only in-frame clones, not every one. The sample includes about 44,000 clones, around 76% seen only once; the top ten take around 1.9%. Single viable CD3+CD4+CD8-CD45RO+ cells were sorted as the memory CD4+ T cells. The data are from a study of memory CD4+ T cells and cytomegalovirus serostatus. Study context: Of the healthy Belgian adults, several were CMV seropositive and 24 seronegative.

The source is an adult in good health and CMV-seronegative. The sequenced sample consisted of memory CD4+ T cells from blood.

This chain's CDR3 is CASSPSAGTQYF. The CDR3, as DNA: TGTGCCAGCAGCCCCTCCGCTGGTACGCAGTATTTT. The rearrangement links TRBV7-2 to TRBJ2-3; D is uncertain. From germline, CDR1 is SGHTA and CDR2 FQGNSA. CDR3 length equals 12 residues. The V gene lost 5 bases and the J gene lost 8 bases, with 11 bases spanning the gap.